These 24 T cell receptor beta chains were sequenced from one sample in a study of T cells in Graves' hyperthyroidism and ophthalmopathy. Using RNA transcripts as the source, TCR beta CDR3 regions were amplified. The TCR CDR3 was amplified in a first-round RT-PCR using the HTBI primer set. TCRdb analysed the multiplex PCR reads with MiXCR anew, one entry per CDR3 protein. The sample lists 500,000 to 550,000 distinct CDR3 sequences; just under 20% were seen once. Sequenced material: blood. Receptor source: a man aged 35-49 years with Graves' ophthalmopathy.

In its sample, this clonotype was seen a few times. The chain has TRBV6-2 or TRBV6-3 and TRBJ2-7, with D uncertain. The V and J ends lost 2 bases and 6 bases respectively, with 11 bases between them. The CDR3 sequence is 13 residues long. Germline V gene data show CDR1 as MNHEY and CDR2 as SVGEGT. CDR3 DNA: TGTGCCAGCAGTTACAGGGCAGTGGCCGAGCAGTACTTC. Translating it yields CASSYRAVAEQYF.

The genes are TRBV5-5 and TRBJ2-3, with D possibly being TRBD1 or TRBD2 (6 bases each). From germline, CDR1 is SGHKS and CDR2 YYEKEE (reference sequence). V lost 3 bases, J lost 0 bases, and 20 bases lay in between. The CDR3 spans 18 residues. The CDR3 region has the DNA TGTGCCAGCAGCTCGCCTGGGGGGCCCCCTTCTAGCACAGATACGCAGTATTTT. It encodes CASSSPGGPPSSTDTQYF. The whole variable domain, remainder taken from reference TRBV5-5 and TRBJ2-3, is DAGVTQSPTHLIKTRGQQVTLRCSPISGHKSVSWYQQVLGQGPQFIFQYYEKEERGRGNFPDRFSARQFPNYSSELNVNALLLGDSALYLCASSSPGGPPSSTDTQYFGPGTRLTVL.

The chain recombines TRBV20-1 with TRBJ2-1, with 12 bases aligning to TRBD2. Trimming removed 2 bases from V and 8 bases from J; junction bases left unmatched: 7. Germline CDR1 and CDR2: DFQATT and SNEGSKA (reference sequence). The CDR3 is 15 residues long. This chain's CDR3 is CSARIASGRAHEQFF. The CDR3, as DNA: TGCAGTGCTAGAATAGCTAGCGGGAGGGCCCATGAGCAGTTCTTC.

This clonotype was seen ten or more times. This CDR3 is CASSTPNRERETQYF. The CDR3 DNA sequence: TGTGCCAGCAGCACACCTAACAGGGAGAGGGAGACCCAGTACTTC. The chain links TRBV2 to TRBJ2-5, with a possible D match to TRBD1 (6 bases). With 6 bases removed from V and 5 bases from J, the gap between germline ends came to 19 bases. Germline loops: CDR1 SNHLY, CDR2 FYNNEI. The CDR3 runs to 15 residues.

This chain joins TRBV6-7 and TRBJ2-1; D gene uncertain. TRBV6-7 has ORF status, its function being uncertain. Trimming took 11 bases from V and 0 from J, leaving 20 bases between them. The CDR3 covers 16 residues. The CDR3 nucleotides read TGTGCCCGCTCTCCCTCCAACCCTAGCTCCTACAATGAGCAGTTCTTC. It encodes CARSPSNPSSYNEQFF.

Concerning this clonotype: A read error is possible here, since a much larger clone lies one base away. Without the conserved terminal phenylalanine or tryptophan, this CDR3 likely stems from a read error. The genes are TRBV20-1 and TRBJ1-5; TRBD1 matches 9 bases. The CDR3 sequence is 15 residues long. V lost 2 bases, J lost 3 bases, and 5 bases stayed unmatched. Germline V CDR1 and CDR2: DFQATT, SNEGSKA (reference sequence). The CDR3 DNA is TGCAGTGCTAGATCTCGGGACAGGGTCAATCAGCCCCAGCATCTT. It translates to CSARSRDRVNQPQHL.

This chain links TRBV4-2 with TRBJ2-1; possible D gene TRBD2, 7 bases. Trimming removed 4 bases from V and 8 bases from J, with 21 bases in between. This CDR3 is 16 amino acids long. Germline CDR1 and CDR2: LGHNA and YNFKEQ. CDR3 DNA sequence: TGTGCCAGCAGCCGTGGGGGGGGGGGGCCTGTCGATGAGCAGTTCTTC. As protein: CASSRGGGGPVDEQFF.

The rearrangement joins TRBV20-1 to TRBJ2-2; possibly TRBD1 for D (5 bases). Trimming left V 3 bases short and J 3 bases short, with 14 bases between. The CDR3 covers 15 residues. Germline CDR1 and CDR2: DFQATT and SNEGSKA (reference sequence). This chain's CDR3 is CSASRRATDTGELFF. CDR3 nucleotide sequence: TGCAGTGCTAGTCGCAGGGCAACGGACACCGGGGAGCTGTTTTTT.

This sequence joins TRBV24-1 and TRBJ2-4; D possibly corresponds to TRBD2 (5 bases). CDR1 and CDR2 from the germline V gene are KGHDR and SFDVKD. V dropped 7 bases and J dropped 5 bases, with 20 bases sitting between them. The CDR3 length is 16 residues. CDR3 amino acids: CATRVFPGPGENIQYF. CDR3 coding DNA: TGTGCCACCAGGGTCTTTCCGGGCCCCGGGGAAAACATTCAGTACTTC.

This clonotype has at least ten counts. The CDR3 loop reads CASSFASSAISVYEQYF. The CDR3 DNA sequence: TGTGCCAGCAGCTTTGCCTCTAGCGCCATCTCAGTCTACGAGCAGTACTTC. The genes are TRBV7-2 and TRBJ2-7, with TRBD2 as a possible D gene (6 bases). The CDR3 consists of 17 residues. Germline CDR1 and CDR2: SGHTA and FQGNSA. Between the trimmed V and J ends, which lost 3 bases and 3 bases, there was a span of 21 bases.

In this sample, this clonotype turned up many times. This chain uses TRBV18 with TRBJ2-5; possibly TRBD1 for D (5 bases). V was shortened by 1 base and J by 4 bases, with 13 bases between the two germline ends. The germline V gene encodes CDR1 KGHSH and CDR2 LQKENI. This CDR3 has 15 residues. Here the CDR3 DNA reads TGTGCCAGCTCACCACAGGGGCCTCAAGGAGAGACCCAGTACTTC. Amino acid sequence: CASSPQGPQGETQYF.

This clonotype was detected ten times or more. V is TRBV5-1 and J is TRBJ2-1, with 8 bases lining up with TRBD1. V shed 7 bases, J shed 8 bases, and the junction held 11 bases outside the gene matches. Germline CDR1 SGHRS, CDR2 YFSETQ. This CDR3 contains 14 residues. This chain's CDR3 is CASHTGTGPYEQFF. Here the CDR3 DNA reads TGCGCCAGCCACACAGGGACAGGACCTTATGAGCAGTTCTTC.

Regarding this clonotype: An end of the junction does not agree with germline; a read error may underlie this. The chain combines TRBV28 with TRBJ1-1; D is uncertain. CDR1 MDHEN and CDR2 SYDVKM come from the germline V gene. This CDR3 spans 13 amino acids. CDR3 protein: CATKVSVNTEASF. For the CDR3, the DNA is TGTGCCACCAAAGTATCAGTGAACACTGAAGCTTCCTTT.

The V call is TRBV6-1, the J call TRBJ2-3, with D tentatively TRBD1 (6 bases). V was shortened by 10 bases and J by 0 bases, with 20 bases between the two germline ends. This CDR3 is 16 amino acids long. CDR1 and CDR2 from the germline V gene are MNHNS and SASEGT. The CDR3: CANRKTGKISTDTQYF. The CDR3 bases are TGTGCCAACAGAAAAACAGGGAAGATAAGCACAGATACGCAGTATTTT.

This clonotype was seen a handful of times. V is TRBV5-8 and J is TRBJ2-7, with 7 bases identical to TRBD2. CDR1 SGHTS and CDR2 YDEGEE come from the germline V gene. The ends lost 1 base at V and 3 bases at J; junction bases unmatched: 7. This CDR3 is built from 15 residues. DNA of the CDR3: TGTGCCAGCAGCTTGTTAGCGGGCGTAGGCTACGAGCAGTACTTC. As protein: CASSLLAGVGYEQYF.

There are a few counts of this clonotype. V usage is TRBV27 and J usage is TRBJ2-7; D may be TRBD1 (6 bases). The germline V gene encodes CDR1 MNHEY and CDR2 SMNVEV (reference sequence). The CDR3 totals 13 residues. The V and J ends lost 7 bases and 5 bases respectively, with 15 bases between them. The CDR3 sequence: CASMNDRRHEQYF. CDR3 coding DNA: TGTGCCAGCATGAACGACAGGCGACACGAGCAGTACTTC.

This clonotype was recorded once. The gene calls are TRBV19 and TRBJ2-7, with D possibly being TRBD1 or TRBD2 (5 bases each). CDR1 is LNHDA and CDR2 is SQIVND in the germline V gene (reference sequence). The CDR3 contains 11 residues. V was pared by 11 bases and J by 4 bases, with 12 bases between. CDR3 DNA sequence: TGTGCCTCTCGGGACGAATACGAGCAGTACTTC. Its translation: CASRDEYEQYF.

This clonotype occurred many times. The rearrangement joins TRBV3-1 to TRBJ2-5; D perhaps matches TRBD2 (5 bases). V was shortened by 5 bases and J by 3 bases, with 10 bases between the two germline ends. The CDR3 has 13 residues. Germline CDR1 LGHDT, CDR2 YNNKEL (reference sequence). This CDR3 reads CASSGGLKETQYF. CDR3 DNA sequence: TGTGCCAGCAGCGGCGGACTTAAAGAGACCCAGTACTTC.

V and J are TRBV11-1 and TRBJ2-3; TRBD2 matches at 7 bases. The length of the CDR3 is 13 residues. V lost 7 bases to trimming and J lost 3 bases; unmatched junction nucleotides: 4. Germline V gene sequence: CDR1 SGHAT, CDR2 FQDESV (reference sequence). The CDR3 coding sequence is TGTGCCAGCACCGACGGGAGGACAGATACGCAGTATTTT. Protein: CASTDGRTDTQYF.

This clonotype has ten or more counts. This sequence joins TRBV12-3 or TRBV12-4 and TRBJ1-2; the D is unclear. This CDR3 has 13 amino acids. Between the trimmed V and J ends, which lost 2 bases and 8 bases, there was a span of 12 bases. As DNA, the CDR3 is TGTGCCAGCAGTTTATTCGGTGAGGGCGGCTACACCTTC. It yields the protein CASSLFGEGGYTF.

There are many counts of this clonotype. The chain has TRBV6-1 and TRBJ2-1; 11 nucleotides align to TRBD2. The CDR3 contains 17 residues. Germline assignment: CDR1 MNHNS and CDR2 SASEGT. V lost 5 bases to trimming and J lost 8 bases; unmatched junction nucleotides: 14. CDR3 in amino acids: CASSFSQTSGSSYEQFF. The CDR3 DNA reads TGTGCCAGCAGTTTTTCGCAAACTAGCGGGAGTTCGTATGAGCAGTTCTTC.

Ten or more counts support this clonotype. The chain links TRBV3-1 to TRBJ1-4, with TRBD1 matching over 7 bases. CDR1 and CDR2 (germline): LGHDT, YNNKEL (reference sequence). The CDR3 runs to 13 residues. J gave up 14 bases and V 4 bases, and 10 bases lay outside the gene matches. The CDR3 DNA follows: TGTGCCAGCAGCCCGACAGGGAAAATCGGCCTGTTTTTT. It translates to CASSPTGKIGLFF.

This clonotype was seen many times. V is TRBV28 and J is TRBJ2-7; 12 bases fit TRBD2. Germline V gene sequence: CDR1 MDHEN, CDR2 SYDVKM. The CDR3 length is 16 residues. V shed 2 bases and J 3 bases; nucleotides not matched to a gene: 5. CDR3 in DNA: TGTGCCAGCAGTTTAGACCTAGCGGGAGGGGTCTACGAGCAGTACTTC. This encodes CASSLDLAGGVYEQYF.

This chain links TRBV18 with TRBJ1-5; tentative D call: TRBD1 (6 bases). Germline CDR1 and CDR2: KGHSH and LQKENI. The CDR3 runs to 15 residues. With 6 bases removed from V and 2 bases from J, the gap between germline ends came to 14 bases. The chain's CDR3 is CASSEQGNGNQPQHF. CDR3 DNA: TGTGCCAGCTCGGAACAGGGTAACGGCAATCAGCCCCAGCATTTT.